This TCR beta chain was documented in a study of persistence of HIV-infected CD4 T cells. Study-level background: A couple of participants gave one leukapheresis sample; others gave up to about 180 mL blood repeatedly.

Lysates of CMV-infected fibroblasts at around 9.9 ug/mL stimulated these cells. Responding CD4+ T cells were sorted by upregulation of both CD40 ligand and CD69. Sequencing used immunoSEQ version 4 in survey mode. The assay was immunoSEQ multiplex PCR, and TCRdb's table has in-frame clones only and misses some. The sample holds 10,000 to 15,000 clones; roughly 71% are singletons and the top ten take about 18%. Study-level points and caveats: CMV- and Gag-responding cells had lower TCRbeta richness than CD3/CD28-responding cells. Degenerate expanded CDR3beta sequences were enriched among CMV- and Gag-responding cells.

CDR3 length: 16 residues. V gave up 7 bases and J gave up 2 bases; unmatched junction bases: 11. The germline CDR1 and CDR2 sequences are SGHAT and FQDESV (reference sequence). About this clone: What it recognizes is unknown.

The sequence derives from an adult man with HIV who was CMV-seropositive. The V and J genes are TRBV11-1 and TRBJ2-3, with 8 bases identical to TRBD1. Material: CD4+ T cells sorted from PBMCs after roughly 17-hour stimulation, obtained from a patient who received antiretroviral therapy. In nucleotides, the CDR3 is TGTGCCAGCACCCCAGGGGGCCGACTTGTCACAGATACGCAGTATTTT. Residues: CASTPGGRLVTDTQYF. Full variable domain (rest looked up from reference TRBV11-1 and TRBJ2-3): EAEVAQSPRYKITEKSQAVAFWCDPISGHATLYWYRQILGQGPELLVQFQDESVVDDSQLPKDRFSAERLKGVDSTLKIQPAELGDSAMYLCASTPGGRLVTDTQYFGPGTRLTVL.